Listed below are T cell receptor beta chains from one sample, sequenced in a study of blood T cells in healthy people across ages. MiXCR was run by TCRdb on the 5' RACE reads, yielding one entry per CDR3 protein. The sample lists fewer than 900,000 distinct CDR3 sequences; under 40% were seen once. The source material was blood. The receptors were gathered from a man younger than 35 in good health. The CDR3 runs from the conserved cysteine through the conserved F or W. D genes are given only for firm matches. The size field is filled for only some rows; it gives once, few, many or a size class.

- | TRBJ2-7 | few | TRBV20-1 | TGCAGTGCTAGAGAGAAGCGGCACACCTACAATGAGCAGTACTTC | CSAREKRHTYNEQYF
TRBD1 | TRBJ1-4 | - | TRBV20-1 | TGCAGTGCTAGACAGACAGGGTTGGGGAAAAAACTGTTTTTT | CSARQTGLGKKLFF
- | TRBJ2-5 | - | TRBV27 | TGTGCCAGCAACACAGGATCCGTCTCCTACAATGAGCAGTACTTC | CASNTGSVSYNEQYF
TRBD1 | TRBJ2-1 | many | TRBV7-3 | TGTGCCAGCAGCCAAGACAGGGCCTCCTACAATGAGCAGTTCTTC | CASSQDRASYNEQFF
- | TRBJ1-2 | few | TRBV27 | TGTGCCAGCACTAGCCCAGGGCGTGGCTACACCTTC | CASTSPGRGYTF
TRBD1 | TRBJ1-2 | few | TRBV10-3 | TGTGCCATCAGTGACCCTCCGGGACAGGGGGCCTCCCTCTATGGCTACACCTTC | CAISDPPGQGASLYGYTF
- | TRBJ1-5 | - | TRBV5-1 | TGCGCCAGCAGCCCGAGTGGGGGGGTATATCAGCCCCAGCATTTT | CASSPSGGVYQPQHF
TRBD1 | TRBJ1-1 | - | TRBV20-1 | TGCAGTGCTGACGCGTGGGGACAGGGGGCGAACACTGAAGCTTTCTTT | CSADAWGQGANTEAFF
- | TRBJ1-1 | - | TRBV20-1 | TGCAGTGCCCAAGGGGTTTGGACTGAAGCTTTCTTT | CSAQGVWTEAFF
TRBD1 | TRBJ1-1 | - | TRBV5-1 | TGCGCCAGCAGCTCTAGCGGGACAGCGAACACTGAAGCTTTCTTT | CASSSSGTANTEAFF
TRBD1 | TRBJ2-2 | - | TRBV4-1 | TGCGCCAGCAGCCACCGCTTAAGACAGGGGCGGACCGGGGAGCTGTTTTTT | CASSHRLRQGRTGELFF
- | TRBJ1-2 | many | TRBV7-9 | TGTGCCAGCAGTTTGACAGACTATGGCTACACCTTC | CASSLTDYGYTF
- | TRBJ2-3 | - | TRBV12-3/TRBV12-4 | TGTGCCAGCGGGGGTGAGGCAGATGTGCAGTATTTT | CASGGEADVQYF
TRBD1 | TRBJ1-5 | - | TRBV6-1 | TGTGCCAGCATTAAGGACAGGACCCAGCCCCAGCATTTT | CASIKDRTQPQHF
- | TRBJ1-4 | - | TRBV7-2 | TGTGCCAGCAGGCGTGGGGCGGGAGGACATGAAAAACTGTTTTTT | CASRRGAGGHEKLFF
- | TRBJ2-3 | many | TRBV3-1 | TGTGCCAGCAGCCAACGTAGAGATACGCAGTATTTT | CASSQRRDTQYF
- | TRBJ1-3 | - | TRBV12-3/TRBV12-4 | TGTGCCAGCAGGATAGGGTTTGGAAACACCATATATTTT | CASRIGFGNTIYF
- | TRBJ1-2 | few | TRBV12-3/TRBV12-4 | TGTGCCAGCAGTTTATCCCGCCCGGGGGGCTACACCTTC | CASSLSRPGGYTF
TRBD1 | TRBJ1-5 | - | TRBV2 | TGTGCCAGCAAAGGGACAGATAGCAATCAGCCCCAGCATTTT | CASKGTDSNQPQHF
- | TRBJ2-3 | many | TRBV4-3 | TGCGCCAGCAGCCAAAACTCGGGACTTCGAGATACGCAGTATTTT | CASSQNSGLRDTQYF
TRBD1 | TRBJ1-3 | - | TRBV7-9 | TGTGCCAGCAGCCTAGAGGGACAGGAGGCAATCGGAAACACCATATATTTT | CASSLEGQEAIGNTIYF
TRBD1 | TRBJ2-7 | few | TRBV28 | TGTGCCAGCAGCCGCATGACAGGGGGGTCCTACGAGCAGTACTTC | CASSRMTGGSYEQYF
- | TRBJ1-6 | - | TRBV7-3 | TGTGCCAGCAGCTTAACGGACAGCGCCGGGGCACCCCTCCACTTT | CASSLTDSAGAPLHF
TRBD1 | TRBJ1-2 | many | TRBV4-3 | TGCGCCAGCAGCCAAGGGCCGGGACAGGGGGTTAACTATGGCTACACCTTC | CASSQGPGQGVNYGYTF
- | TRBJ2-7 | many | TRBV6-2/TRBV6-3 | TGTGCCAGCAGCCAAGGGGACGGGGCCTACGAGCAGTACTTC | CASSQGDGAYEQYF